A single sample is the source of the 10 T cell receptor beta chains below, sequenced in a study of PD-L1 blockade in urothelial cancer. Sequencing was performed with immunoSEQ multiplex PCR; in TCRdb, only in-frame clones are kept and a portion is missing. The sample lists about 49,000 clones, 75% to 85% occurring once. Time point here: pretreatment peripheral blood. Specimen: PBMCs, collected around atezolizumab (anti-PD-L1) treatment. These TCRs come from a man in his sixties or seventies with urothelial cancer.

V gene TRBV5-5 combines with J gene TRBJ1-3; 8 bases are shared with TRBD1. The V gene's germline CDR1 is SGHKS and CDR2 YYEKEE (reference sequence). CDR3 length: 15 amino acids. V trimming: 3 bases; J trimming: 1 base; junction bases outside the gene matches: 3. The CDR3 loop is CASSWDRSSGNTIYF. Here the CDR3 DNA reads TGTGCCAGCAGCTGGGACAGGTCTTCTGGAAACACCATATATTTT.

The chain has TRBV7-9 and TRBJ2-7, with D unclear. The CDR3 is made up of 12 amino acids. V was trimmed by 0 bases and J by 7 bases, leaving 7 bases between them. Per the germline V gene, CDR1 is SEHNR and CDR2 is FQNEAQ (reference sequence). The CDR3 spells CASSLAQTEQYF. The CDR3 nucleotides read TGTGCCAGCAGCTTAGCTCAAACTGAGCAGTACTTC. Full variable domain (remainder filled in from reference TRBV7-9 and TRBJ2-7): DTGVSQNPRHKITKRGQNVTFRCDPISEHNRLYWYRQTLGQGPEFLTYFQNEAQLEKSRLLSDRFSAERPKGSFSTLEIQRTEQGDSAMYLCASSLAQTEQYFGPGTRLTVT.

The gene calls are TRBV7-2 and TRBJ2-7; D may be TRBD1 (5 bases). The CDR3 sequence is 14 residues long. Trimming pared 2 bases from V and 0 bases from J, leaving 8 bases between. Germline V gives CDR1 SGHTA, CDR2 FQGNSA. The CDR3 is CASSLMTDSYEQYF. The DNA for the CDR3 is TGTGCCAGCAGCTTAATGACAGACTCCTACGAGCAGTACTTC. Combining the CDR3 with reference TRBV7-2 and TRBJ2-7 gives the whole variable domain GAGVSQSPSNKVTEKGKDVELRCDPISGHTALYWYRQSLGQGLEFLIYFQGNSAPDKSGLPSDRFSAERTGGSVSTLTIQRTQQEDSAVYLCASSLMTDSYEQYFGPGTRLTVT.

The gene calls are TRBV6-5 and TRBJ2-3, with 12 bases identical to TRBD2. J lost 4 bases, V lost 5 bases, and 1 base had no gene match. In germline, CDR1 is MNHEY, CDR2 SVGAGI. CDR3 length: 14 residues. The DNA of the CDR3 is TGTGCCAGCAGTCGGACTAGCGGGGCAGATACGCAGTATTTT. Its translation is CASSRTSGADTQYF.

The chain recombines TRBV28 with TRBJ2-5; tentative D call: TRBD1 (6 bases). There are 14 residues in the CDR3. V was clipped by 6 bases and J by 2 bases, with 13 bases between them. CDR1 is MDHEN and CDR2 is SYDVKM in the germline V gene. This CDR3 reads CASSQDSGQETQYF. The CDR3 region has the DNA TGTGCCAGCAGCCAGGACAGCGGACAAGAGACCCAGTACTTC.

This chain uses TRBV2 with TRBJ1-3, with D uncertain. Germline V gives CDR1 SNHLY, CDR2 FYNNEI. V gave up 8 bases and J gave up 0 bases, with 17 bases separating them. There are 16 residues in the CDR3. CDR3 in amino acids: CASSYSGSSSGNTIYF. CDR3 coding DNA: TGTGCCAGCTCTTATAGTGGGAGTTCCTCTGGAAACACCATATATTTT.

The V and J genes are TRBV4-1 and TRBJ1-2; a weak D match, TRBD1 (5 bases). Germline CDR1 is MGHRA and CDR2 is YSYEKL. The CDR3 has 14 amino acids. V lost 0 bases and J 4 bases, leaving 9 bases between the germline ends. The CDR3, as DNA: TGCGCCAGCAGCCAAGATGGCCAGGGCTATGGCTACACCTTC. This translates into CASSQDGQGYGYTF.

The genes are TRBV6-5 and TRBJ2-3, with D perhaps TRBD1 (6 bases). V dropped 2 bases and J dropped 4 bases, with 13 bases sitting between them. The CDR3 has 15 residues. Per the germline V gene, CDR1 is MNHEY and CDR2 is SVGAGI. This CDR3 is CASSYQVRGPDTQYF. In DNA, the CDR3 is TGTGCCAGCAGTTACCAGGTCAGGGGCCCAGATACGCAGTATTTT.

The chain is built from TRBV15 and TRBJ1-4, with 9 bases that match TRBD1. The CDR3 contains 13 residues. The V segment lost 6 bases and the J segment 13 bases; nucleotides outside the gene matches: 9. Germline lookup yields CDR1 LNHNV and CDR2 YYDKDF (reference sequence). Written as DNA, the CDR3 is TGTGCCACCAGACAGGGGGCCGGGGGGAGACTGTTTTTT. Amino acids: CATRQGAGGRLFF.

The chain employs TRBV11-3 and TRBJ2-1; 13 nucleotides align to TRBD2. Losses at the gene ends were 5 bases for V and 9 bases for J; bases not matched to a gene: 7. This CDR3 has 15 amino acids. Germline values: CDR1 SGHNT, CDR2 YENEEA. The CDR3 here is CASSPRTSGRPEQFF. CDR3 coding DNA: TGTGCCAGCAGCCCTAGGACTAGCGGGAGACCTGAGCAGTTCTTC.